Below, 23 T cell receptor beta chains from the same sample are listed, as sequenced in a study of long-term antiretroviral therapy in people with HIV. The run of the v3.0 immunoSEQ assay was at survey level. Profiled with immunoSEQ multiplex PCR; TCRdb holds only in-frame clones, not every one. The table lists 15,000 to 25,000 clones, 90% of them singletons. This specimen consisted of unsorted PBMCs, obtained approximately 4.4 years before starting antiretroviral therapy. The receptors come from a woman under 40 with HIV.

This sequence joins TRBV7-3 and TRBJ2-5; D is possibly TRBD2 (6 bases). Trimming cost V 5 bases and J 4 bases, with 11 bases left between them. Germline V CDR1 and CDR2: SGHTA, FQGTGA. This CDR3 has 13 amino acids. The DNA of the CDR3 is TGTGCCAGCAGCGCCCGGGGGACAGAGACCCAGTACTTC. It is translated as CASSARGTETQYF.

This sequence joins TRBV19 and TRBJ2-3, with D unresolved. Trimming stripped 6 bases from V and 0 bases from J, with 10 bases between. CDR3 length: 14 residues. Germline CDR1 and CDR2: LNHDA and SQIVND (reference sequence). CDR3 sequence reads: CASSTTPSTDTQYF. The CDR3, as DNA: TGTGCCAGTAGCACCACGCCTAGCACAGATACGCAGTATTTT.

The rearrangement joins TRBV27 to TRBJ2-5, with D perhaps TRBD1 (6 bases). Germline V gene data show CDR1 as MNHEY and CDR2 as SMNVEV (reference sequence). The CDR3 has 15 amino acids. V was clipped by 5 bases and J by 1 base, with 14 bases between them. CDR3 protein: CASSHLQGSQETQYF. The CDR3 DNA is TGTGCCAGCAGTCACCTACAGGGTAGCCAAGAGACCCAGTACTTC.

This chain links TRBV6-5 with TRBJ2-7, with D maybe TRBD1 (6 bases). V lost 5 bases to trimming and J lost 6 bases, with 14 bases between them. Looked up from germline, CDR1 is MNHEY and CDR2 is SVGAGI. The CDR3 runs 13 residues. The CDR3: CASSTGLGGEQYF. The CDR3 DNA follows: TGTGCCAGCAGTACAGGGCTGGGTGGCGAGCAGTACTTC.

The rearrangement joins TRBV4-2 to TRBJ2-1; D remains unclear. Trimming removed 2 bases from V and 8 bases from J, with 13 bases in between. The germline V gene encodes CDR1 LGHNA and CDR2 YNFKEQ. The CDR3 runs to 14 residues. The CDR3 DNA sequence: TGTGCCAGCAGCCAACATCAGGCCAGCCATGAGCAGTTCTTC. Protein: CASSQHQASHEQFF.

The genes are TRBV5-1 and TRBJ2-5; 8 bases match TRBD2. CDR3 length equals 15 residues. CDR1 and CDR2 from the germline V gene are SGHRS and YFSETQ. The V gene end was trimmed by 5 bases and the J gene end by 4 bases; junction bases not matched to a gene: 10. Here the CDR3 reads CASSWRGSGAETQYF. The CDR3 DNA reads TGCGCCAGCAGTTGGAGGGGTAGCGGGGCAGAGACCCAGTACTTC.

The gene calls are TRBV4-1 and TRBJ2-7; 12 bases map to TRBD1. The CDR3 runs to 15 residues. Germline CDR1 is MGHRA and CDR2 is YSYEKL. Unmatched junction bases numbered 4, after V lost 5 bases and J lost 2 bases. This CDR3 is CASSSGQGAAYEQYF. The DNA of the CDR3 is TGCGCCAGCAGCTCGGGACAGGGGGCTGCCTACGAGCAGTACTTC.

The chain joins TRBV29-1 to TRBJ2-6; possibly TRBD1 for D (6 bases). Germline V gives CDR1 SQVTM, CDR2 ANQGSEA. The CDR3 covers 14 residues. With 6 bases removed from V and 1 base from J, the gap between germline ends came to 10 bases. CDR3 sequence reads: CSVLQGSGANVLTF. CDR3 nucleotides: TGCAGCGTGTTACAGGGTTCTGGGGCCAACGTCCTGACTTTC. Based on the CDR3 plus reference TRBV29-1 and TRBJ2-6, the full variable domain is SAVISQKPSRDICQRGTSLTIQCQVDSQVTMMFWYRQQPGQSLTLIATANQGSEATYESGFVIDKFPISRPNLTFSTLTVSNMSPEDSSIYLCSVLQGSGANVLTFGAGSRLTVL.

The rearrangement uses TRBV10-3 and TRBJ1-5, with D uncertain. Germline values: CDR1 ENHRY, CDR2 SYGVKD. Trimming shortened V by 3 bases and J by 0 bases, and 9 bases separated the two germline ends. The CDR3 is 15 residues long. CDR3 DNA: TGTGCCATCAGTGATGAGGGCTATAGCAATCAGCCCCAGCATTTT. Translating gives CAISDEGYSNQPQHF.

This chain uses TRBV29-1 with TRBJ2-3; no definite D call. V gave up 4 bases and J gave up 3 bases, with 8 bases separating them. The CDR3 is made up of 12 amino acids. Looked up from germline, CDR1 is SQVTM and CDR2 is ANQGSEA. DNA of the CDR3: TGCAGCGTTGGGACCCCGACAGATACGCAGTATTTT. Translation: CSVGTPTDTQYF.

This clone came up once. The chain employs TRBV27 and TRBJ2-7; 8 nucleotides line up with TRBD1. This CDR3 is 15 amino acids long. The trim removed 4 bases at V and 2 bases at J, leaving 7 bases unmatched. The germline gives CDR1 MNHEY, CDR2 SMNVEV (reference sequence). CDR3: CASSSPGGITYEQYF. The CDR3 nucleotides read TGTGCCAGCAGTTCCCCAGGGGGCATTACCTACGAGCAGTACTTC.

The chain links TRBV4-1 to TRBJ1-2; D unresolved. The CDR3 sequence is 15 residues long. Germline assignment: CDR1 MGHRA and CDR2 YSYEKL. V was shortened by 0 bases and J by 4 bases, with 12 bases between the two germline ends. CDR3 residues: CASSQDRTGAYGYTF. The CDR3 coding sequence is TGCGCCAGCAGCCAAGATAGGACGGGCGCCTATGGCTACACCTTC.

The V gene is TRBV2, the J gene TRBJ2-2, with TRBD1 identical over 8 bases. J gave up 4 bases and V 7 bases, and 8 bases lay outside the gene matches. The germline V gene has CDR1 SNHLY and CDR2 FYNNEI. This CDR3 region has 15 residues. The CDR3 protein is CASTQGAFLTGELFF. CDR3 nucleotides: TGTGCCAGCACCCAGGGGGCTTTCCTCACCGGGGAGCTGTTTTTT.

The V and J genes are TRBV11-2 and TRBJ1-2, with 8 nucleotides matching TRBD1. Losses at the gene ends were 5 bases for V and 8 bases for J; bases not matched to a gene: 10. The germline V gene encodes CDR1 SGHAT and CDR2 FQNNGV. This CDR3 contains 14 residues. DNA of the CDR3: TGTGCCAGCAGCCCGACAGGGGAGTCGTACGGCTACACCTTC. Its protein product is CASSPTGESYGYTF.

This chain connects TRBV18 to TRBJ2-6; D gene unclear. The CDR3 is 17 amino acids. Trimming pared 4 bases from V and 4 bases from J, leaving 17 bases between. Germline V gene sequence: CDR1 KGHSH, CDR2 LQKENI. The CDR3 coding sequence is TGTGCCAGCTCACAGAAATACCCTACGGGCGGGGCCAACGTCCTGACTTTC. Translating it yields CASSQKYPTGGANVLTF.

The chain employs TRBV27 and TRBJ1-1, with D possibly TRBD1 on 5 matching bases. This CDR3 has 16 residues. The germline V and J ends were trimmed by 1 base and 1 base, with 13 bases remaining between them. Germline assignment: CDR1 MNHEY and CDR2 SMNVEV (reference sequence). The CDR3 coding sequence is TGTGCCAGCAGTTTATTTAAACAGGTTTGGAACACTGAAGCTTTCTTT. This gives the protein CASSLFKQVWNTEAFF.

This chain uses TRBV5-5 with TRBJ1-1; D is unclear. The ends were cut back, 0 bases at V and 0 bases at J, with 9 bases in the middle. Per germline, CDR1 SGHKS and CDR2 YYEKEE (reference sequence). The CDR3 extends over 15 amino acids. CDR3 sequence reads: CASSLAPIMNTEAFF. In DNA form, the CDR3 reads TGTGCCAGCAGCTTGGCCCCGATCATGAACACTGAAGCTTTCTTT.

This clone was detected only once. The chain has TRBV18 and TRBJ2-1; 12 positions agree with TRBD2. Per the germline V gene, CDR1 is KGHSH and CDR2 is LQKENI. The V and J ends lost 3 bases and 6 bases, in that order; junction bases with no gene match: 3. CDR3 length: 15 residues. The CDR3 here is CASSPPGLAGNEQFF. The CDR3 nucleotides read TGTGCCAGCTCACCCCCGGGACTAGCGGGCAATGAGCAGTTCTTC.

The rearrangement uses TRBV4-3 and TRBJ1-2; D is unclear. The CDR3 is 14 residues long. V was clipped by 4 bases and J by 4 bases, with 13 bases between them. Germline loops: CDR1 LGHNA, CDR2 YSLEER. For the CDR3, the DNA is TGCGCCAGCAGCCCTCAGGAGGATACCTATGGCTACACCTTC. Encoded protein: CASSPQEDTYGYTF.

The V call is TRBV9, the J call TRBJ1-1; D is possibly TRBD1 (5 bases). The CDR3 loop spans 15 amino acids. V lost 6 bases and J 0 bases, leaving 15 bases between the germline ends. The germline gives CDR1 SGDLS, CDR2 YYNGEE. The CDR3 DNA is TGTGCCAGCACCGTGGAGGACATCATGAACACTGAAGCTTTCTTT. Its translation is CASTVEDIMNTEAFF.

V gene TRBV4-3 combines with J gene TRBJ1-1; no clear D gene. The CDR3 is made up of 17 amino acids. Trimming left V 0 bases short and J 1 base short, with 15 bases between. CDR1 and CDR2 (germline): LGHNA, YSLEER. CDR3: CASSQDPVTDANTEAFF. For the CDR3, the DNA is TGCGCCAGCAGCCAAGACCCCGTGACCGATGCGAACACTGAAGCTTTCTTT.

The chain links TRBV6-5 to TRBJ1-6, with D unclear. The CDR3 contains 13 residues. Deletions cut 5 bases from V and 13 bases from J, with 15 bases between. In germline, CDR1 is MNHEY, CDR2 SVGAGI. The CDR3 loop is CASSTGSRDPLHF. As DNA, the CDR3 is TGTGCCAGCAGTACGGGAAGCCGTGACCCCCTCCACTTT.

The chain employs TRBV5-4 and TRBJ1-2; 7 nucleotides agree with TRBD1. V was clipped by 4 bases and J by 1 base; unmatched bases: 7. This CDR3 comprises 15 residues. Germline CDR1 reads SGHNT; CDR2 reads YYREEE (reference sequence). CDR3 DNA sequence: TGTGCCAGCAGCACTCGGACAGGAGTTAACTATGGCTACACCTTC. Protein product: CASSTRTGVNYGYTF.